The text below deals with one T cell receptor (beta chain). Looked up from germline, CDR1 is SNHLY and CDR2 is FYNNEI. Trimming stripped 6 bases from V and 1 base from J, with 9 bases between. The CDR3 spans 13 residues. The sample is drawn from a study of blood T cell repertoires in COVID-19. In the original processing: Scientists estimated how many nucleated cells there were by amplifying reference gene primers. Using immunoSEQ multiplex PCR, the repertoire was profiled, and TCRdb retains in-frame clones only, with some absent. Clone size and the V and J calls come from that table; the DNA yielded D and trimming. The data hold roughly 240,000 clones, with approximately 85% observed a single time.

Sequencing was done on a sample of PBMCs or T cells enriched from blood (not recorded which). The source is a woman in her forties or fifties with acute COVID-19. The chain recombines TRBV2 with TRBJ1-1; no clear D gene. The CDR3 DNA sequence: TGTGCCAGCAGGACCGAGGGGAACACTGAAGCTTTCTTT. This gives the protein CASRTEGNTEAFF.